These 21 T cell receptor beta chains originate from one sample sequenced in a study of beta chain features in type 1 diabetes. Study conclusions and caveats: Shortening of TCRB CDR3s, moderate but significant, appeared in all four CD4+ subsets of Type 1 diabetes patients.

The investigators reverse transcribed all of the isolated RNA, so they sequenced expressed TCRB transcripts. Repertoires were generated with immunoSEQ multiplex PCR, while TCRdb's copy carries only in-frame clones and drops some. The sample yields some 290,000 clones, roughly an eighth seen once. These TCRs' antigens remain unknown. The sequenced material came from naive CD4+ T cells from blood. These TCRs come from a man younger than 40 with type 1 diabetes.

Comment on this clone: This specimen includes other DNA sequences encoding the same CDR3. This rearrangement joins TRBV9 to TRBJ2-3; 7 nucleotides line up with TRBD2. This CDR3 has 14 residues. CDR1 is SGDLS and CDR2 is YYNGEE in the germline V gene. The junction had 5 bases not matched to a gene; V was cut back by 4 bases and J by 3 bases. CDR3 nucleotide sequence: TGTGCCAGCAGCCCGACTAGCCGGACAGATACGCAGTATTTT. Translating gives CASSPTSRTDTQYF.

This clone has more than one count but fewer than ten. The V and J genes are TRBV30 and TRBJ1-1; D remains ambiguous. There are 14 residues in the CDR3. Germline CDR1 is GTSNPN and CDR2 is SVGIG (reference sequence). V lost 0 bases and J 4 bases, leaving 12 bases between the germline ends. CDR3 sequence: CAWSVWEVGTEAFF. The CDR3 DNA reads TGTGCCTGGAGTGTATGGGAGGTGGGCACTGAAGCTTTCTTT. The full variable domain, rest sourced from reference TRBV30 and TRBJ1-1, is SQTIHQWPATLVQPVGSPLSLECTVEGTSNPNLYWYRQAAGRGLQLLFYSVGIGQISSEVPQNLSASRPQDRQFILSSKKLLLSDSGFYLCAWSVWEVGTEAFFGQGTRLTVV.

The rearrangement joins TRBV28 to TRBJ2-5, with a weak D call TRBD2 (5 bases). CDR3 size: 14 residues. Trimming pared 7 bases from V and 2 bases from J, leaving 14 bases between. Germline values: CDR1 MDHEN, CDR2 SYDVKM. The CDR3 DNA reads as TGTGCCAGCACCCTAACGGGGTTTCAAGAGACCCAGTACTTC. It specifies CASTLTGFQETQYF. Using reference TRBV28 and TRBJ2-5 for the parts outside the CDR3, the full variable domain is DVKVTQSSRYLVKRTGEKVFLECVQDMDHENMFWYRQDPGLGLRLIYFSYDVKMKEKGDIPEGYSVSREKKERFSLILESASTNQTSMYLCASTLTGFQETQYFGPGTRLLVL.

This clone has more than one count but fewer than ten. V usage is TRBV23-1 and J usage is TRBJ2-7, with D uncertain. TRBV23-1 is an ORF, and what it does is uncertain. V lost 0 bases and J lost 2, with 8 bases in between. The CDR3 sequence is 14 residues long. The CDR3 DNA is TGCGCCAGCAGTCAATCTTACAGCACCTACGAGCAGTACTTC. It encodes CASSQSYSTYEQYF.

CDR3 DNA sequence: TGTGCCATCAGCAGACAGGGCGATTCGAACACTGAAGCTTTCTTT. Its translation: CAISRQGDSNTEAFF. The J gene is TRBJ1-1, the V gene TRBV10-3; 7 bases are a match to TRBD1. The germline V gene encodes CDR1 ENHRY and CDR2 SYGVKD. After removal of 6 bases from V and 1 base from J, the junction contained 8 bases not matched to a gene. This CDR3 comprises 15 residues.

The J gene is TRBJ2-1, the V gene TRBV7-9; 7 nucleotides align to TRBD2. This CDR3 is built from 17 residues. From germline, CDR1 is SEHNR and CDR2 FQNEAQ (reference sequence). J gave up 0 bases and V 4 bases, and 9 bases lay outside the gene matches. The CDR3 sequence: CASSSRKAGSSYNEQFF. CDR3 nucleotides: TGTGCCAGCAGCTCGCGCAAAGCGGGGAGCTCCTACAATGAGCAGTTCTTC.

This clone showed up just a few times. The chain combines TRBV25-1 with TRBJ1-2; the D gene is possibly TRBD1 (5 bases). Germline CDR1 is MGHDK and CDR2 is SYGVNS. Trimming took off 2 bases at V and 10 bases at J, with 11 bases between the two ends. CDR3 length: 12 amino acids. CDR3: CASSEADRLYTF. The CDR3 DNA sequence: TGTGCCAGCAGTGAAGCCGACAGACTCTACACCTTC.

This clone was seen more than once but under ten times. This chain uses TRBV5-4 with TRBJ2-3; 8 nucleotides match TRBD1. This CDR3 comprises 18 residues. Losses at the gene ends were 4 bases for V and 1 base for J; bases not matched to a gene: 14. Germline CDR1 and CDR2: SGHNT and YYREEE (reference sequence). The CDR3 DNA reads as TGTGCCAGCAGCCGAGGGGGGCCCGGACAGGGCCGCACAGATACGCAGTATTTT. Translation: CASSRGGPGQGRTDTQYF.

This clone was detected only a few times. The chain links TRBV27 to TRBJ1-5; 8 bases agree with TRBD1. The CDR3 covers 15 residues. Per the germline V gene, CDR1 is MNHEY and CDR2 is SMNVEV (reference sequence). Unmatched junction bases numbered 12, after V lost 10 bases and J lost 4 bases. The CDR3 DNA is TGTGCCACCCAACCCAGGGGGCTCGGTAATCAGCCCCAGCATTTT. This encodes CATQPRGLGNQPQHF.

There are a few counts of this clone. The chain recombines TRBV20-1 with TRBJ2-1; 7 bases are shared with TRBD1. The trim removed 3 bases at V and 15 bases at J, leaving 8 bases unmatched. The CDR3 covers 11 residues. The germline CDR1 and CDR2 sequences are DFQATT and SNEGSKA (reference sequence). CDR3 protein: CSASDREATFF. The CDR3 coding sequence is TGCAGTGCTAGCGACAGGGAAGCAACGTTCTTC.

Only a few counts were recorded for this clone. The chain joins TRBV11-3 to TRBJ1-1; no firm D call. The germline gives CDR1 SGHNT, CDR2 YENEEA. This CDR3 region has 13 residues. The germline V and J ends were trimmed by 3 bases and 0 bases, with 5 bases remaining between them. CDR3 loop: CASSFNMNTEAFF. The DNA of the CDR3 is TGTGCCAGCAGCTTTAACATGAACACTGAAGCTTTCTTT.

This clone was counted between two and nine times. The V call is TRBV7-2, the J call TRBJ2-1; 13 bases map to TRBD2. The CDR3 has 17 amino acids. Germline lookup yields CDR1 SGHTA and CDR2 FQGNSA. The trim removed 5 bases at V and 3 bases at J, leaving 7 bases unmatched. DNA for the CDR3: TGTGCCAGCAGCGGCCGGACTAGCGGGAGTCACTACAATGAGCAGTTCTTC. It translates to CASSGRTSGSHYNEQFF.

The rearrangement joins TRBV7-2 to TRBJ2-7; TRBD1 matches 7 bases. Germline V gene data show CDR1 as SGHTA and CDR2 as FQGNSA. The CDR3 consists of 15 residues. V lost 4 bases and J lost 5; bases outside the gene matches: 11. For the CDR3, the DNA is TGTGCCAGCAGCTCCCCAGGAAGGGGGCGGGACGAGCAGTACTTC. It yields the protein CASSSPGRGRDEQYF. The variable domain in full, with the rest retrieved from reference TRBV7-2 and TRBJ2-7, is GAGVSQSPSNKVTEKGKDVELRCDPISGHTALYWYRQSLGQGLEFLIYFQGNSAPDKSGLPSDRFSAERTGGSVSTLTIQRTQQEDSAVYLCASSSPGRGRDEQYFGPGTRLTVT.

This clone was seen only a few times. The CDR3 sequence: CASSGGGRMQYF. Here the CDR3 DNA reads TGTGCCAGCAGTGGCGGCGGGAGAATGCAGTATTTT. The V call is TRBV6-5, the J call TRBJ2-3; 7 bases align to TRBD2. In germline, CDR1 is MNHEY, CDR2 SVGAGI. The J segment lost 11 bases and the V segment lost 5 bases, leaving 7 bases of the junction unmatched. This CDR3 has 12 amino acids.

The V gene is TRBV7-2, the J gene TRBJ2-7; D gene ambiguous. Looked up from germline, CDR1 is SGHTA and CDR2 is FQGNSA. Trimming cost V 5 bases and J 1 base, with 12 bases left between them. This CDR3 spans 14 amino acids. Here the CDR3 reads CASSLTTGSYEQYF. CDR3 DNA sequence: TGTGCCAGCAGCCTTACTACCGGGTCCTACGAGCAGTACTTC.

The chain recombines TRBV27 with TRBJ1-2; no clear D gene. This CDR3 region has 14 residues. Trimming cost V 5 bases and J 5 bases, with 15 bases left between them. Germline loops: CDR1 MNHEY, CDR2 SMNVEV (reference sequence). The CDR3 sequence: CASSKINTIYGYTF. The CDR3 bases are TGTGCCAGCAGTAAGATCAACACCATTTATGGCTACACCTTC.

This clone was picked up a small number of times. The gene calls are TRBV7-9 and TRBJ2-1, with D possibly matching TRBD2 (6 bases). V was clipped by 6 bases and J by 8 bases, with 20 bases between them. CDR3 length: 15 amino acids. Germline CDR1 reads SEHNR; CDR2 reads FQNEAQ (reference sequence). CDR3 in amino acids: CASSSRPDGSDEQFF. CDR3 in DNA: TGTGCCAGCAGTTCACGACCCGACGGGAGCGATGAGCAGTTCTTC.

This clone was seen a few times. CDR3 sequence: CASSSDGADPSSYEQYF. In nucleotides, the CDR3 is TGTGCCAGCAGCTCTGATGGGGCAGATCCGTCCTCGTACGAGCAGTACTTC. The genes are TRBV9 and TRBJ2-7, with D possibly TRBD1 on 5 matching bases. The V end lost 4 bases, the J end lost 4 bases, and 24 bases lay between the germline ends. CDR1 is SGDLS and CDR2 is YYNGEE in the germline V gene. The length of the CDR3 is 17 residues.

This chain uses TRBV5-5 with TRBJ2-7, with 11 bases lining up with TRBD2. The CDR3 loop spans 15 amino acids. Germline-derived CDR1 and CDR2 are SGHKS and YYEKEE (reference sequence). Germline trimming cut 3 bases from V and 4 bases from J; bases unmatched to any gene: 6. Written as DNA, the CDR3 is TGTGCCAGCAGCTCATCCGGGACTAGCGGTTACGAGCAGTACTTC. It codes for CASSSSGTSGYEQYF.

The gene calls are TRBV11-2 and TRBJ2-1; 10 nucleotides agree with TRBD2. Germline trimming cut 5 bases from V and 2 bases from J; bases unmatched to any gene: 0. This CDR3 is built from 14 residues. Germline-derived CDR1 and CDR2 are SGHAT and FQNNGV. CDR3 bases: TGTGCCAGCAGCCTAGCGGGAGCCTACAATGAGCAGTTCTTC. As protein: CASSLAGAYNEQFF.

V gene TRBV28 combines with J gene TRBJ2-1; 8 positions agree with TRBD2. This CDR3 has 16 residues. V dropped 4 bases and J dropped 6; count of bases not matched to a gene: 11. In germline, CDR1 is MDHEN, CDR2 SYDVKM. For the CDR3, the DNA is TGTGCCAGCAGTTCCCCCGGCGGGGGGAACCGCAATGAGCAGTTCTTC. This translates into CASSSPGGGNRNEQFF. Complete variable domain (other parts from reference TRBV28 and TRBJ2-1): DVKVTQSSRYLVKRTGEKVFLECVQDMDHENMFWYRQDPGLGLRLIYFSYDVKMKEKGDIPEGYSVSREKKERFSLILESASTNQTSMYLCASSSPGGGNRNEQFFGPGTRLTVL.